This TCR beta chain was obtained from a study of T cell responses to AZD1222 COVID-19 vaccine. Study-wide background: Analysis merged second doses at about 4 or about 12 weeks. General study results and limits: Receipt of two AZD1222 doses was followed by a rise in Spike-specific TCR breadth and depth. The donor group comprised mostly white British people and more females; the analysis possibly underestimated clonal diversity.

Sequencing was performed with immunoSEQ multiplex PCR; in TCRdb, only in-frame clones are kept and a portion is missing. The data show about 110,000 clones, with 90% seen just once and roughly 5.1% held by the top ten. The V end was cut by 2 bases, the J end by 8 bases, with 12 bases between. The CDR3 is made up of 12 amino acids. Germline CDR1 GTSNPN, CDR2 SVGIG (reference sequence). Note on this clone: The antigen is not known.

The origin of this receptor is an adult in good health. The rearrangement links TRBV30 to TRBJ1-2; maybe TRBD1 (5 bases). The material sequenced was peripheral blood, taken on day 0 of AZD1222 vaccination. CDR3 DNA: TGTGCCTGGAGTTCAGGGTATGAAGGCTACACCTTC. Translated, it gives CAWSSGYEGYTF.